This TCR beta chain was captured in a study of metastatic and nonmetastatic thyroid tumors. Study background: Repertoires from blood and tumor or nodule tissue of malignant and benign thyroid patients were compared.

Germline assignment: CDR1 LNHDA and CDR2 SQIVND (reference sequence). Trimming pared 1 base from V and 5 bases from J, leaving 11 bases between. The CDR3 is 14 amino acids. The entire patient cohort was treatment-naive prior to thyroid surgery. This clone was observed a handful of times. TCRdb re-analyzed the PCR reads through MiXCR. The sample records about 30,000 clones, around a quarter being singletons. The sequence came from a female donor with papillary thyroid cancer or a benign thyroid nodule (not recorded which). Some clones in this sample may be carry-over from other donors' samples. The sample comprised blood. The J gene is TRBJ2-5, the V gene TRBV19; D is uncertain. The CDR3 DNA reads TGTGCCAGTAGTATAGGAGGACCTGGGGAGACCCAGTACTTC. Translated, it gives CASSIGGPGETQYF.